This is a list of T cell receptor beta chains from one sample in a study of cytomegalovirus exposure and HLA in healthy donors. The method was immunoSEQ multiplex PCR; TCRdb's version includes in-frame clones alone and lacks a portion of them. The repertoire has more than 100,000 clones, approximately 10% of them found once; the top ten carry about 7.5%. The sequenced sample was PBMCs. The receptors were sampled from a woman in her forties in good health and CMV-seropositive. CDR3s include the opening cysteine and the closing phenylalanine or tryptophan. Each record gives: J gene, D gene, clone size, V gene, CDR3 DNA, CDR3 protein. D genes are given only for firm matches. Not all rows give a size; the values are once, few, many and, for expanded clones, a class.

>TRBJ2-3|-|few|TRBV7-9
TGTGCCAGCAGCTGGACAGCGACAGATACGCAGTATTTT
CASSWTATDTQYF
>TRBJ1-6|-|few|TRBV5-4
TGTGCCAGCAGCTTGCTAACAGCAAGCTCCTATAATTCACCCCTCCACTTT
CASSLLTASSYNSPLHF
>TRBJ1-5|TRBD1|-|TRBV5-5
TGTGCCAGCAGCTGGGACAGCATTAATCAGCCCCAGCATTTT
CASSWDSINQPQHF
>TRBJ2-7|TRBD1|-|TRBV6-1
TGTGCCAGCAGTCCAAGGACAGGGGGCTACGAGCAGTACTTC
CASSPRTGGYEQYF
>TRBJ2-1|TRBD2|-|TRBV11-2
TGTGCCAGCAGCTTAGGGCGGGGGGCCTCCTACAATGAGCAGTTCTTC
CASSLGRGASYNEQFF
>TRBJ2-1|TRBD2|few|TRBV11-2
TGTGCCAGCAGCCCAGGACTAGCGGCAGGGAGGGAGCAGTTCTTC
CASSPGLAAGREQFF
>TRBJ1-2|-|few|TRBV5-1
TGCGCCAGCAGCTTGGGAGGGGGTAACTATGGCTACACCTTC
CASSLGGGNYGYTF
>TRBJ2-3|-|-|TRBV6-1
TGTGCCAGCAGTGAAAGGGCGGGAACTAACACAGATACGCAGTATTTT
CASSERAGTNTDTQYF
>TRBJ1-1|TRBD1|few|TRBV12-5
TGTGCTAGTGGGCGCCCATCGGGCAGGGGGCTCCAGAACACTGAAGCTTTCTTT
CASGRPSGRGLQNTEAFF
>TRBJ2-7|-|-|TRBV5-1
TGCGCCAGCAGCTTGACGGTTACCTACGAGCAGTACTTC
CASSLTVTYEQYF
>TRBJ2-1|TRBD1|-|TRBV10-1
TGCGCCAGCCGACCGGGACAGGGGAATTACAATGAGCAGTTCTTC
CASRPGQGNYNEQFF
>TRBJ2-5|TRBD1|-|TRBV5-4
TGTGCCAGCAGCTTTGGCAGGGGGGAGACCCAGTACTTC
CASSFGRGETQYF
>TRBJ1-4|-|-|TRBV18
TGTGCCAGCTCACCCAGTTTTAATGAAAAACTGTTTTTT
CASSPSFNEKLFF
>TRBJ2-3|-|few|TRBV7-2
TGTGCCAGCAGCCTTGCAGATACGCAGTATTTT
CASSLADTQYF
>TRBJ2-6|TRBD1|once|TRBV27
TGTGCCAGCAGTCCATGGACAGGGGGCTCTGGGGCCAACGTCCTGACTTTC
CASSPWTGGSGANVLTF
>TRBJ2-7|-|-|TRBV5-1
TGCGCCAGCAGCTTGTGGGCGGGGAGCTCCTACGAGCAGTACTTC
CASSLWAGSSYEQYF
>TRBJ2-7|TRBD1|few|TRBV13
TGTGCCAGCAGCAAAAGGGGAAATAGGACAGGGCTTAAACACCACTACGAGCAGTACTTC
CASSKRGNRTGLKHHYEQYF
>TRBJ1-4|-|few|TRBV11-2
TGTGCCAGCAGCTTAAATTCGGTTGAAAAACTGTTTTTT
CASSLNSVEKLFF
>TRBJ1-1|-|-|TRBV9
TGTGCCAGCAGCCTCTTTCAAGGGGGTGAAGCTTTCTTT
CASSLFQGGEAFF
>TRBJ2-5|TRBD1|-|TRBV5-1
TGCGCCAGCAGCAGATACAGGGGGAGTTCGGAGACCCAGTACTTC
CASSRYRGSSETQYF
>TRBJ2-2|-|few|TRBV7-9
TGTGCCAGCAGCTTCTTTGGTGGGGACACACTGTTTTTT
CASSFFGGDTLFF
>TRBJ2-7|-|few|TRBV5-8
TGTGCCAGCAGTCAGGGTTTGGCCGAGCAGTACTTC
CASSQGLAEQYF
>TRBJ2-3|TRBD2|-|TRBV6-1
TGTGCCAGCAGTGAGGGTCCCAGCGGGGGGACAACAGATACGCAGTATTTT
CASSEGPSGGTTDTQYF
>TRBJ2-7|-|-|TRBV7-8
TGTGCCAGCAGCTTAGCAAGGCCCAGGGTGGCCTACGAGCAGTACTTC
CASSLARPRVAYEQYF
>TRBJ1-5|-|-|TRBV5-8
TGTGCCAGCAGCTTGTTGGCAGGACTTAGCAATCAGCCCCAGCATTTT
CASSLLAGLSNQPQHF
>TRBJ1-1|TRBD1|-|TRBV29-1
TGCAGCGTTGAAGGCGGCAGGGGGCGGGTGGAAGCTTTCTTT
CSVEGGRGRVEAFF
>TRBJ2-7|TRBD2|-|TRBV5-5
TGTGCCAGCAGCTTGGCCACTCGCGGGGGGGCCGGCGAGCAGTACTTC
CASSLATRGGAGEQYF
>TRBJ1-5|-|once|TRBV18
TGTGCCAGCTCGTCCACAGGGTCGACCTGGGATCAGCCCCAGCATTTT
CASSSTGSTWDQPQHF